Listed here are 10 T cell receptor beta chains from one sample, sequenced in a study of follicular helper T cells after annual influenza vaccination. The sample's time point: 2014-2015 season, 7 days after vaccination. Assay used: immunoSEQ multiplex PCR; TCRdb lists only in-frame clones, some missing. The data contain several thousand clones, approximately 78% of them seen just once; the ten biggest clones take up 3% to 4%. The material was CXCR5+ CD38- circulating T follicular helper cells from blood, obtained 7 days after influenza vaccination. Subset of the sample: circulating Tfh, non-naive CD4+CXCR5+PD-1+ (ICOS+CD38+ or ICOS-CD38-). The receptors here all came from an adult who received the influenza vaccine.

The rearrangement uses TRBV5-5 and TRBJ1-2; tentatively, D is TRBD1 (6 bases). CDR3 size: 14 residues. V was cut by 1 base and J by 8 bases, with 15 bases left in between. The germline gives CDR1 SGHKS, CDR2 YYEKEE (reference sequence). CDR3 sequence: CASSLNQGQGGYTF. In DNA form, the CDR3 reads TGTGCCAGCAGCTTGAACCAGGGACAAGGGGGCTACACCTTC.

V gene TRBV29-1 combines with J gene TRBJ1-2; 7 bases match TRBD1. The CDR3 totals 12 residues. Germline V gives CDR1 SQVTM, CDR2 ANQGSEA. V shed 5 bases and J 4 bases; nucleotides not matched to a gene: 4. CDR3 bases: TGCAGCGTTTTGTCAGGGGGCTATGGCTACACCTTC. It translates to CSVLSGGYGYTF.

This chain connects TRBV30 to TRBJ1-2; 7 positions match TRBD1. Trimming at V came to 2 bases and at J to 5 bases, leaving 14 bases not matched to a gene. The length of the CDR3 is 16 residues. Germline lookup yields CDR1 GTSNPN and CDR2 SVGIG (reference sequence). The CDR3 loop is CAWSPPRGSFQYGYTF. The CDR3 nucleotides read TGTGCCTGGAGTCCACCCAGGGGGTCGTTCCAGTATGGCTACACCTTC.

The gene calls are TRBV19 and TRBJ1-1, with a possible D match to TRBD1 (5 bases). Trimming cost V 8 bases and J 4 bases, with 14 bases left between them. This CDR3 has 13 residues. CDR1 and CDR2 from the germline V gene are LNHDA and SQIVND (reference sequence). The CDR3 coding sequence is TGTGCCAGTGGGGGGGGGAGTTTCACTGAAGCTTTCTTT. The encoded protein is CASGGGSFTEAFF.

This sequence joins TRBV18 and TRBJ1-1; D gene ambiguous. Per germline, CDR1 KGHSH and CDR2 LQKENI. This CDR3 is built from 13 residues. Trimming left V 2 bases short and J 3 bases short, with 7 bases between. The CDR3 DNA is TGTGCCAGCTCACCAAAGTCTGACACTGAAGCTTTCTTT. Residues: CASSPKSDTEAFF.

This clone has just a few counts. The rearrangement uses TRBV4-2 and TRBJ2-7; D is perhaps TRBD2 (6 bases). Germline V gives CDR1 LGHNA, CDR2 YNFKEQ. Trimming took off 3 bases at V and 3 bases at J, with 15 bases between the two ends. This CDR3 region has 15 residues. CDR3 amino acids: CASSHPLAGVYEQYF. In DNA form, the CDR3 reads TGTGCCAGCAGCCATCCACTAGCCGGGGTCTACGAGCAGTACTTC.

This clone has a handful of counts. The gene calls are TRBV7-2 and TRBJ2-7; 8 bases are a match to TRBD2. CDR3 length: 15 residues. The V gene's germline CDR1 is SGHTA and CDR2 FQGNSA. The trim removed 5 bases at V and 3 bases at J, leaving 9 bases unmatched. The chain's CDR3 is CASSESSGNVYEQYF. The CDR3 nucleotides are TGTGCCAGCAGCGAGAGTAGCGGGAATGTCTACGAGCAGTACTTC.

The rearrangement links TRBV27 to TRBJ1-2; 7 nucleotides agree with TRBD1. The germline V gene encodes CDR1 MNHEY and CDR2 SMNVEV (reference sequence). The trim removed 5 bases at V and 3 bases at J, leaving 9 bases unmatched. This CDR3 is built from 15 residues. Written as DNA, the CDR3 is TGTGCCAGCAGTCTTTCCGGGACAGCTTACTATGGCTACACCTTC. Residues: CASSLSGTAYYGYTF.

This chain connects TRBV5-1 to TRBJ2-5; D not resolved. CDR1 SGHRS and CDR2 YFSETQ come from the germline V gene. The CDR3 spans 14 residues. Trimming stripped 0 bases from V and 3 bases from J, with 9 bases between. In nucleotides, the CDR3 is TGCGCCAGCAGCTTGGGTCAGGACGAAGAGACCCAGTACTTC. Its protein is CASSLGQDEETQYF.

The V and J genes are TRBV28 and TRBJ1-2; D is unresolved. Germline assignment: CDR1 MDHEN and CDR2 SYDVKM. The V and J ends lost 6 bases and 2 bases respectively, with 4 bases between them. The CDR3 runs to 11 residues. The CDR3 DNA sequence: TGTGCCAGCAGCCGGAACTATGGCTACACCTTC. Protein sequence: CASSRNYGYTF.